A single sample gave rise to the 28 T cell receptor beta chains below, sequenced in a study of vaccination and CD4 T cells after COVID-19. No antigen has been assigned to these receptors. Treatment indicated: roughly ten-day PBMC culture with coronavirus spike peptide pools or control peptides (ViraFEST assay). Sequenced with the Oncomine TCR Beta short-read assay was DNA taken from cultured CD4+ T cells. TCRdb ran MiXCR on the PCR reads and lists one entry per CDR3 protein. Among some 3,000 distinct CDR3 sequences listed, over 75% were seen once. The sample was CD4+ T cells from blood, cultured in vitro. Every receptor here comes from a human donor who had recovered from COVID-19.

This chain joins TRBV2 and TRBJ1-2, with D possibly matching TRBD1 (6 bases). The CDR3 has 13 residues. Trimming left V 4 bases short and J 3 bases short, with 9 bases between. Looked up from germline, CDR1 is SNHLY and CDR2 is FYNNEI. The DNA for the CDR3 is TGTGCCAGCAGTGTGGACAGAGACTATGGCTACACCTTC. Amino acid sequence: CASSVDRDYGYTF.

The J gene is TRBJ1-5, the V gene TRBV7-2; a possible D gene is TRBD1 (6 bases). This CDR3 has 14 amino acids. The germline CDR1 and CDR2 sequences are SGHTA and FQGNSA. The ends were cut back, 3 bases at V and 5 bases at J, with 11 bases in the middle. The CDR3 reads CASSFQRGDQPQHF. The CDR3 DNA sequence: TGTGCCAGCAGCTTCCAAAGGGGGGATCAGCCCCAGCATTTT. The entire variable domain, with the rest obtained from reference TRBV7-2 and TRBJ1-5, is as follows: GAGVSQSPSNKVTEKGKDVELRCDPISGHTALYWYRQSLGQGLEFLIYFQGNSAPDKSGLPSDRFSAERTGGSVSTLTIQRTQQEDSAVYLCASSFQRGDQPQHFGDGTRLSIL.

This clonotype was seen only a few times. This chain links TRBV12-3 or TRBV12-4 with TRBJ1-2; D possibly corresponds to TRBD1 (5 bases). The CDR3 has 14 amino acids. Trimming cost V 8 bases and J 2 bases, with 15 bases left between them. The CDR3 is CASFISGGNYGYTF. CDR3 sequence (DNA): TGTGCCAGCTTTATTTCCGGGGGAAACTATGGCTACACCTTC.

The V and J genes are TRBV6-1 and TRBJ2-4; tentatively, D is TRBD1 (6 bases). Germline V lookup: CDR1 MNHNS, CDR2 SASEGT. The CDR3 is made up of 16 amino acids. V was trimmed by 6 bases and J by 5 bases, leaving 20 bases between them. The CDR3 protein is CASSLATGRAQNIQYF. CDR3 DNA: TGTGCCAGCAGCCTCGCGACAGGCCGGGCCCAAAACATTCAGTACTTC.

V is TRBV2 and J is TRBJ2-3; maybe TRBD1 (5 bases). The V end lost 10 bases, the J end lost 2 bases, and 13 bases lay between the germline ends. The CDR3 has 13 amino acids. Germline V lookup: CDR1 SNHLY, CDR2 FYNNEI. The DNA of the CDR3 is TGTGCCACCGGCGGCAGGGCCACAGATACGCAGTATTTT. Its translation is CATGGRATDTQYF.

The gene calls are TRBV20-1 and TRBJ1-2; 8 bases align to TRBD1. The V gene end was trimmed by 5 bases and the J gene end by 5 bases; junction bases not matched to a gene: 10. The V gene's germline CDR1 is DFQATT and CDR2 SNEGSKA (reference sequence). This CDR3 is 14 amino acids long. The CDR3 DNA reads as TGCAGTGCTGGGACCTGGACAGGGTGGTATGGCTACACCTTC. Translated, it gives CSAGTWTGWYGYTF.

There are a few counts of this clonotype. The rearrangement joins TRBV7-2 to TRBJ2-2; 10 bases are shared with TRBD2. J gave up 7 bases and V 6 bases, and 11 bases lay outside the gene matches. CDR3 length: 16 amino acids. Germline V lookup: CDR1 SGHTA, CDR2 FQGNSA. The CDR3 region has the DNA TGTGCCAGCAGACTGAGCGGGGGGGCTCAGGGCGGGGAGCTGTTTTTT. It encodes CASRLSGGAQGGELFF.

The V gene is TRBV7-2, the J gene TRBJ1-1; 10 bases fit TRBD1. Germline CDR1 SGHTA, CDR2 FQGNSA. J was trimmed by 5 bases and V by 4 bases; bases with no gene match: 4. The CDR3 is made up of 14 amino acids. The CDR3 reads CASSSRQGATEAFF. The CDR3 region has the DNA TGTGCCAGCAGCTCCCGACAGGGGGCGACTGAAGCTTTCTTT. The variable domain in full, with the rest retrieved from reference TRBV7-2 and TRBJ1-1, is GAGVSQSPSNKVTEKGKDVELRCDPISGHTALYWYRQSLGQGLEFLIYFQGNSAPDKSGLPSDRFSAERTGGSVSTLTIQRTQQEDSAVYLCASSSRQGATEAFFGQGTRLTVV.

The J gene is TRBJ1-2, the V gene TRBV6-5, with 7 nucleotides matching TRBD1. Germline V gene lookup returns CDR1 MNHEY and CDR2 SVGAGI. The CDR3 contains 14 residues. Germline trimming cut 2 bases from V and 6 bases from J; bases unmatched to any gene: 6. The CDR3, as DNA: TGTGCCAGCAGTTACAGAAACAGGGGTGATGGCTACACCTTC. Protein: CASSYRNRGDGYTF.

In DNA form, the CDR3 reads TGTGCCAGCAGTGAAGCGCTTCTGGGACAGGGGCGGTTCTTC. It yields the protein CASSEALLGQGRFF. The chain employs TRBV2 and TRBJ2-1, with 10 nucleotides matching TRBD1. The CDR3 is 14 amino acids. J gave up 15 bases and V 0 bases, and 8 bases lay outside the gene matches. Germline CDR1 reads SNHLY; CDR2 reads FYNNEI.

The CDR3 DNA reads TGTGCCAGCCCCTCAGGGGGCGGAGACTCCTACGAGCAGTACTTC. Protein: CASPSGGGDSYEQYF. The chain employs TRBV2 and TRBJ2-7, with 8 positions matching TRBD1. Trimming took 8 bases from V and 0 from J; bases not matched to a gene: 9. The CDR3 runs 15 residues. In germline, CDR1 is SNHLY, CDR2 FYNNEI.

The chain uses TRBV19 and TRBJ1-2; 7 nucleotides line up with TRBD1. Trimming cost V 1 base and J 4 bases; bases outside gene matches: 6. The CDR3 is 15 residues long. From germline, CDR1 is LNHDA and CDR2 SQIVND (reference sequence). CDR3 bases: TGTGCCAGTAGTATAGCGGCACAGGGGACCTATGGCTACACCTTC. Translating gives CASSIAAQGTYGYTF.

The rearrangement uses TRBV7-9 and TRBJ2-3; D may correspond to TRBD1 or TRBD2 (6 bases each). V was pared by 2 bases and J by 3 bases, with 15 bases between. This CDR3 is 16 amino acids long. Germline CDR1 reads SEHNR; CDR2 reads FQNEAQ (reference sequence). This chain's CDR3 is CASSLRRGAGTDTQYF. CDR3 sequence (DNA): TGTGCCAGCAGCTTACGAAGGGGGGCGGGAACAGATACGCAGTATTTT.

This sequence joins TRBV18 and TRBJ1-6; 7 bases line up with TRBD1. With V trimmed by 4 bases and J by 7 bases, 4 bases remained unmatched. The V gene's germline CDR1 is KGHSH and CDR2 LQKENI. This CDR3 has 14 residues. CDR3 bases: TGTGCCAGCTCACTTGACAGGGACAATTCACCCCTCCACTTT. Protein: CASSLDRDNSPLHF. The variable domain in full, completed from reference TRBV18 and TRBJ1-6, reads NAGVMQNPRHLVRRRGQEARLRCSPMKGHSHVYWYRQLPEEGLKFMVYLQKENIIDESGMPKERFSAEFPKEGPSILRIQQVVRGDSAAYFCASSLDRDNSPLHFGNGTRLTVT.

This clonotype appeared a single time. The CDR3 loop is CSPTARALAKNIQYF. The CDR3 DNA is TGCAGCCCTACCGCCAGGGCTCTAGCCAAAAACATTCAGTACTTC. This chain joins TRBV20-1 and TRBJ2-4; D might be TRBD1 (5 bases). In germline, CDR1 is DFQATT, CDR2 SNEGSKA (reference sequence). There are 15 residues in the CDR3.

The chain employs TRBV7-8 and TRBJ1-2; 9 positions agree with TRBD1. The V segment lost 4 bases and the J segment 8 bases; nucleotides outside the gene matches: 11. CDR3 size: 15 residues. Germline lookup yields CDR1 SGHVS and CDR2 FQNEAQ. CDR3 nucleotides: TGTGCCAGCAGCTCGACACCACAGGGGGCGCGGGGCTACACCTTC. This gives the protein CASSSTPQGARGYTF.

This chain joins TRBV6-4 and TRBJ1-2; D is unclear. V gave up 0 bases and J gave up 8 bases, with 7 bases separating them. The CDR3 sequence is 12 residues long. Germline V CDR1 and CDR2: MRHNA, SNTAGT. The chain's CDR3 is CASSDSGTGYTF. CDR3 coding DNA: TGTGCCAGCAGTGACTCGGGAACCGGCTACACCTTC.

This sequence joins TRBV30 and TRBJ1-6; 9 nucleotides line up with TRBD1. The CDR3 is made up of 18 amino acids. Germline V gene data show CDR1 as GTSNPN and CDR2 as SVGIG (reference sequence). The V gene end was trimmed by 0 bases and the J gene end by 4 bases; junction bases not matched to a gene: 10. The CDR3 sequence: CAWSVVPTGGWYNSPLHF. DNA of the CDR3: TGTGCCTGGAGTGTGGTTCCGACAGGGGGGTGGTATAATTCACCCCTCCACTTT.

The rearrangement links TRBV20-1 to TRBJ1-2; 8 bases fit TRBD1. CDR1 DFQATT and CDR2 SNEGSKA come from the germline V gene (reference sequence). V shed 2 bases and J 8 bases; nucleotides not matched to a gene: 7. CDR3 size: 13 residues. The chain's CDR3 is CSARSGQGGGYTF. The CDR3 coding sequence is TGCAGTGCTAGATCCGGACAGGGTGGGGGCTACACCTTC.

Here the CDR3 reads CASSVSLTYEQYF. In nucleotides, the CDR3 is TGTGCCAGCAGTGTGTCCCTTACCTACGAGCAGTACTTC. J is TRBJ2-7 and V is TRBV6-1, with D hard to call. Germline V CDR1 and CDR2: MNHNS, SASEGT. CDR3 length equals 13 residues. The V end lost 4 bases, the J end lost 2 bases, and 9 bases lay between the germline ends.

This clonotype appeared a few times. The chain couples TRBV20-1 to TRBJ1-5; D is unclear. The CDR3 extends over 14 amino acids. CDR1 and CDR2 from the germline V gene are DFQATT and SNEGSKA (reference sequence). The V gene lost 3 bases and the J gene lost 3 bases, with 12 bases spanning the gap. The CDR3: CSASTARDNQPQHF. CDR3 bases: TGCAGTGCTAGTACGGCAAGGGACAATCAGCCCCAGCATTTT.

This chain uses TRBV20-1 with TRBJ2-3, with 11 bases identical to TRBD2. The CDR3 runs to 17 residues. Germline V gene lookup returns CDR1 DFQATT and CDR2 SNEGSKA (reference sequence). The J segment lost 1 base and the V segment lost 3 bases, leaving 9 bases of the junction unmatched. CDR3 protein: CSASVLAGGPGTDTQYF. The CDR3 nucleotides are TGCAGTGCTAGCGTTCTAGCGGGGGGCCCAGGCACAGATACGCAGTATTTT.

CDR3 amino acids: CASSAAGTPYEQYF. CDR3 coding DNA: TGTGCCAGCAGCGCTGCGGGCACTCCCTACGAGCAGTACTTC. V usage is TRBV5-4 and J usage is TRBJ2-7; possible D gene TRBD2, 5 bases. Trimming took off 4 bases at V and 2 bases at J, with 13 bases between the two ends. The CDR3 covers 14 residues. The germline gives CDR1 SGHNT, CDR2 YYREEE (reference sequence).

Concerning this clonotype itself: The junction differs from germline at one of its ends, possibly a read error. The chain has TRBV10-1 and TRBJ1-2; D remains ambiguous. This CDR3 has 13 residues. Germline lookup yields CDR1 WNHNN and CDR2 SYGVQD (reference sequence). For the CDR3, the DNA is TGCGCCAGCAGTGAGAGCCGTTTTGACAAAGCCTGGTTC. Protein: CASSESRFDKAWF.

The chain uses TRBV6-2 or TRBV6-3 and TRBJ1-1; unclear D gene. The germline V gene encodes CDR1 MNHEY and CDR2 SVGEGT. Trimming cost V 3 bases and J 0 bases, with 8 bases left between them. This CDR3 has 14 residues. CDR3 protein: CASSYGSLNTEAFF. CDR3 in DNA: TGTGCCAGCAGTTATGGCTCTTTGAACACTGAAGCTTTCTTT.

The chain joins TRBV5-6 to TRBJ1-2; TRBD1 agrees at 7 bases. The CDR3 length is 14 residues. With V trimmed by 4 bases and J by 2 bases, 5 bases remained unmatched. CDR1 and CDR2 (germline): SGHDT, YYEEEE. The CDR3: CASSRGTVNYGYTF. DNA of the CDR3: TGTGCCAGCAGCCGGGGGACAGTCAACTATGGCTACACCTTC.

The DNA of the CDR3 is TGTGCCAGCAGGGATCGACTCCCGGGGTATGGCTACACCTTC. Its protein is CASRDRLPGYGYTF. This chain uses TRBV2 with TRBJ1-2; D gene uncertain. The CDR3 is 14 amino acids. Germline V gene sequence: CDR1 SNHLY, CDR2 FYNNEI. The V gene lost 6 bases and the J gene lost 5 bases, with 16 bases spanning the gap.

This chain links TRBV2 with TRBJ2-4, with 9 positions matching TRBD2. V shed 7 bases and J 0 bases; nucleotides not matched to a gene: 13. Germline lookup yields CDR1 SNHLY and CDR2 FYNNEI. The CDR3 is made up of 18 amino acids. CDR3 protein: CASTATSGRQLAKNIQYF. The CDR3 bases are TGTGCCAGCACTGCTACTAGCGGGCGGCAACTAGCCAAAAACATTCAGTACTTC.